A single sample gave rise to the 3 T cell receptor beta chains below, sequenced in a study of blood T cells in healthy people across ages. Sample-barcoded 5' priming and a J-beta primer mix drove a second PCR of roughly 7 to 11 cycles. One entry per CDR3 protein, called by TCRdb with MiXCR from the 5' RACE reads. The data show 650,000 to 900,000 distinct CDR3 sequences, around 62% seen once. Material for sequencing was blood. All receptors come from a man aged 25-45 years in good health.

V is TRBV3-1 and J is TRBJ2-2, with D perhaps assigned TRBD1 or TRBD2 (5 bases each). Trimming took 0 bases from V and 7 from J, leaving 9 bases between them. The germline CDR1 and CDR2 sequences are LGHDT and YNNKEL (reference sequence). The CDR3 sequence is 14 residues long. The CDR3, as DNA: TGTGCCAGCAGCCAAGATGTGGGGGTCGGGGAGCTGTTTTTT. It specifies CASSQDVGVGELFF.

The gene calls are TRBV10-1 and TRBJ2-5, with D possibly called TRBD1 or TRBD2 (6 bases each). V dropped 8 bases and J dropped 5 bases, with 15 bases sitting between them. The CDR3 has 13 residues. Germline loops: CDR1 WNHNN, CDR2 SYGVQD (reference sequence). Here the CDR3 DNA reads TGCGCCAGCCCTTGGGGGGCATTGGAGACCCAGTACTTC. It specifies CASPWGALETQYF.

The V call is TRBV6-1, the J call TRBJ2-1; D possibly corresponds to TRBD2 (6 bases). Gene TRBJ2-7 matches the end of the DNA better, so the J call may be wrong. Germline loops: CDR1 MNHNS, CDR2 SASEGT. This CDR3 is 15 amino acids long. The CDR3 region is CASSEETRLYNEQYF. The CDR3 DNA reads TGTGCCAGCAGTGAAGAGACTAGATTATACAATGAGCAGTACTTC.